The T cell receptor (beta chain) under discussion was sequenced for a study of CD8 T cells in Susac syndrome (dated by TCRdb to the late 2010s). Context from the whole study: Among the sequenced Susac syndrome patients, about 6 had clinically active disease and 8 or 9 were in clinical remission. The study compared CD8+ T cell repertoire clonality among 12 healthy donors, roughly 14 Susac syndrome patients and about 16 multiple sclerosis patients. Whether CD8+ T cell activation and differentiation in Susac syndrome was antigen driven was tested using repertoire sequencing. Susac syndrome patients were therapy-naive, on corticosteroids (some also receiving IVIg), or on IVIg alone at blood withdrawal.

Peripheral blood CD8+ and CD4+ T cells from healthy donors, Susac syndrome patients and multiple sclerosis patients were profiled using high-throughput TCR beta sequencing. Susac syndrome patients met recently defined diagnostic criteria for definite or probable disease. CD8+ TEMRA cells were enriched by FACS, while bulk CD8+ and CD4+ T cells were purified by magnetic negative isolation. Blood was collected in EDTA tubes and processed within 24 hours, with PBMCs isolated through density gradient centrifugation. PBMCs intended for TCR sequencing were frozen in liquid nitrogen and were later thawed in a 37 degrees C water bath. Purity of sorted or isolated CD4+, CD8+ and CD8+ TEMRA cells was at least 90%. RNA was extracted using the RNeasy kit, and about 0.45 to 1 ug of the RNA was reverse transcribed with random hexamers. The immunoSEQ multiplex PCR assay, which covers 54 Vbeta and 13 Jbeta segments, was used to amplify TCR beta CDR3 regions. To correct PCR amplification bias, a synthetic template baseline was used for both primer optimization and computational correction. In the authors' own workflow: Reads were assigned to V, D and J genes according to IMGT and analyzed in immunoSEQ Analyzer, with only productive sequences retained. To calculate clonality, Shannon entropy was normalized by log2 of the number of productive unique sequences and then subtracted from one. Public and private clones were assessed among the 100 most prevalent clones of each patient and control. Susac-specific clones were defined as absent from healthy and MS cohorts, 1052 published viral clones and other ImmuneACCESS disease sequences. Using fastp trimming at Q25 and MiXCR clonotype assembly, TCRdb reanalyzed the public sequencing data and kept in-frame beta chains. One record per CDR3 amino acid sequence lists the most common genes and DNA. TCRdb, not the original authors, processed these V and J calls. In this sample the table shows 100,000 to 150,000 distinct CDR3 sequences, more than 90% of which occur a single time. Around 0.2% of the sample comes from the top ten.

Paper-wide results and their limitations: CD8+ repertoires in Susac syndrome showed clonal expansion, which was highest in CD8+ TEMRA cells and was greater in clinically active patients than in remitting patients. The TCR sequencing and HLA analysis was acknowledged to have included a relatively small number of individuals. Roughly 15 and five Susac-specific public clones were found in the total CD8+ and CD8+ TEMRA repertoires, respectively.

In regard to this clonotype: Its antigen target is currently unknown. Within one base of it there is no much larger clone, and no base qualities were kept.

Material: CD8+ T cells from PBMCs. This TCR derives from a human donor with Susac syndrome.

The DNA sequence is given as TGCAGTGCTGACGCCCCCGGACGGCTTAGCACAGATACGCAGTATTTT. The encoded protein is CSADAPGRLSTDTQYF. The V and J genes are TRBV20-1 and TRBJ2-3; the D gene is not confidently resolved. The germline V gene (reference sequence) gives CDR1 as DFQATT and CDR2 as SNEGSKA. From the cysteine up to the phenylalanine, the CDR3 has a length of 16 residues. Of the read, only the CDR3 DNA is kept; its 48 bases are in frame from base 1. V and J are truncated by 5 bases and 0 bases respectively, leaving an intervening sequence of 18 bases.